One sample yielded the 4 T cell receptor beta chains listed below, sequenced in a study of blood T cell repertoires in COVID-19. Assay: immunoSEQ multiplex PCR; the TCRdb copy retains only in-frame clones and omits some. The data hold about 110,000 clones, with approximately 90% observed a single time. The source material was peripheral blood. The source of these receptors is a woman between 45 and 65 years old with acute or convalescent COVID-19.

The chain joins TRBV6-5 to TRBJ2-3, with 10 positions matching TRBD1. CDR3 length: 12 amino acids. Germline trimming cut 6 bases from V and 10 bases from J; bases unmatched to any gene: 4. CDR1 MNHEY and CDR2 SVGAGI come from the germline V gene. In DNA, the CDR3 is TGTGCCAGCAGGGTGGACAGGGGGTCGCAGTATTTT. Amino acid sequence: CASRVDRGSQYF.

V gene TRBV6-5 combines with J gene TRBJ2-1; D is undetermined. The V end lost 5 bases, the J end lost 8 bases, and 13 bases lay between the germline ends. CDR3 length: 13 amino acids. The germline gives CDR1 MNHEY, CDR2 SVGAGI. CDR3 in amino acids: CASSPAVFHEQFF. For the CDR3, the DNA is TGTGCCAGCAGTCCTGCGGTATTTCATGAGCAGTTCTTC.

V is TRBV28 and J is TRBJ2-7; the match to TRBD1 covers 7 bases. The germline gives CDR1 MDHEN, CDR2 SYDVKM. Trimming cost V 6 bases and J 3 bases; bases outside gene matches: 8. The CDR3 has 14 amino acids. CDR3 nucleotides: TGTGCCAGCAGGCCACAGGGGACCTTCTACGAGCAGTACTTC. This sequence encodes CASRPQGTFYEQYF.

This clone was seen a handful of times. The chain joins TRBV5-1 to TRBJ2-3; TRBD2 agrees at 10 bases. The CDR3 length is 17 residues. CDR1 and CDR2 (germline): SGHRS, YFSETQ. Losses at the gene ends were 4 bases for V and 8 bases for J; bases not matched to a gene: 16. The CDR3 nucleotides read TGCGCCAGCAGCAAGTCCCCCGGGACTAGCGTGACTGGTACGCAGTATTTT. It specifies CASSKSPGTSVTGTQYF. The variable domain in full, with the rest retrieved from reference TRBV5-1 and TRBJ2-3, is KAGVTQTPRYLIKTRGQQVTLSCSPISGHRSVSWYQQTPGQGLQFLFEYFSETQRNKGNFPGRFSGRQFSNSRSEMNVSTLELGDSALYLCASSKSPGTSVTGTQYFGPGTRLTVL.